The rows below give T cell receptor beta chains drawn from one sample of a study of regulatory T cells in long-lasting Graves disease. TCRdb processed the multiplex PCR reads anew with MiXCR; each CDR3 protein has one entry. The sample has about 620,000 distinct CDR3 sequences; about 15% are singletons. These records were also assigned to another study, of T cells in Graves' hyperthyroidism and ophthalmopathy.

Sample: peripheral blood mononuclear cells (PBMCs), taken at new diagnosis, from a patient treated with antithyroid drugs. These receptors were obtained from a woman aged 25 to 39 with Graves disease. Both conserved end residues are part of each CDR3. A D gene is named only where the DNA matches it firmly. Some rows mark clone size as missing; the rest say once, few, many or name a class of expanded clone.

CDR3: CSARDQGPDTQYF
DNA: TGCAGTGCCCGGGACCAAGGGCCAGATACGCAGTATTTT
J: TRBJ2-3
size: few
D: -
V: TRBV20-1

CDR3: CASSRKIGQYIHSPLHF
DNA: TGTGCCAGCAGCAGAAAGATAGGACAGTACATACATTCACCCCTCCACTTT
J: TRBJ1-6
size: -
D: -
V: TRBV3-1

CDR3: CATSDVLGYEQYF
DNA: TGTGCCACCTCGGACGTTCTCGGGTACGAGCAGTACTTC
J: TRBJ2-7
size: few
D: -
V: TRBV15

CDR3: CASSSEGLADYNEQFF
DNA: TGTGCCAGCAGTTCGGAGGGACTAGCGGATTACAATGAGCAGTTCTTC
J: TRBJ2-1
size: -
D: TRBD2
V: TRBV27

CDR3: CASMIRSSGGLLLTNEKLFF
DNA: TGTGCCAGCATGATACGGTCGTCCGGGGGGCTCCTTTTAACTAATGAAAAACTGTTTTTT
J: TRBJ1-4
size: -
D: -
V: TRBV6-1

CDR3: CASSRQDYEQYF
DNA: TGTGCCAGCAGCCGACAGGACTACGAGCAGTACTTC
J: TRBJ2-7
size: -
D: -
V: TRBV6-1

CDR3: CASSFGQGAEEQYF
DNA: TGCGCCAGCAGTTTCGGACAGGGGGCTGAGGAGCAGTACTTC
J: TRBJ2-7
size: few
D: TRBD1
V: TRBV5-1

CDR3: CASSVRGRSNEKLFF
DNA: TGTGCCAGCAGCGTGCGGGGGCGCTCAAATGAAAAACTGTTTTTT
J: TRBJ1-4
size: many
D: -
V: TRBV2

CDR3: CASSQLAGEGTQYF
DNA: TGTGCCAGCAGCCAACTAGCGGGAGAGGGTACGCAGTATTTT
J: TRBJ2-3
size: few
D: TRBD2
V: TRBV3-1

CDR3: CASSYSGSSGNTIYF
DNA: TGTGCCAGCAGTTACTCAGGAAGCTCTGGAAACACCATATATTTT
J: TRBJ1-3
size: -
D: -
V: TRBV6-2/TRBV6-3

CDR3: CASRWTRGYEQYF
DNA: TGTGCCAGCAGGTGGACAAGAGGGTACGAGCAGTACTTC
J: TRBJ2-7
size: -
D: -
V: TRBV27

CDR3: CSARVRGTRYEQYF
DNA: TGCAGTGCTAGAGTAAGGGGGACTCGCTACGAGCAGTACTTC
J: TRBJ2-7
size: -
D: -
V: TRBV20-1

CDR3: CASSLGGTRGTTAFYEQYF
DNA: TGTGCCAGCAGCTTAGGGGGGACAAGGGGAACCACTGCCTTCTACGAGCAGTACTTC
J: TRBJ2-7
size: many
D: -
V: TRBV7-6

CDR3: CASSPANTNYGYTF
DNA: TGTGCCAGCAGCCCAGCGAATACTAACTATGGCTACACCTTC
J: TRBJ1-2
size: -
D: -
V: TRBV7-2

CDR3: CASSSQAQGSYEQYF
DNA: TGTGCCAGCAGCTCTCAGGCACAAGGGTCGTACGAGCAGTACTTC
J: TRBJ2-7
size: -
D: -
V: TRBV11-1

CDR3: CASSRDRGAGDTQYF
DNA: TGCGCCAGCAGCAGAGACAGGGGAGCGGGAGATACGCAGTATTTT
J: TRBJ2-3
size: -
D: TRBD1
V: TRBV5-1

CDR3: CASSQGQGENQPQHF
DNA: TGTGCCAGCAGCCAGGGACAGGGAGAAAACCAGCCCCAGCATTTT
J: TRBJ1-5
size: -
D: TRBD1
V: TRBV4-2

CDR3: CASSPRARDRAYQPQHF
DNA: TGTGCCAGCAGCCCGAGAGCCAGGGACAGGGCGTATCAGCCCCAGCATTTT
J: TRBJ1-5
size: many
D: TRBD1
V: TRBV7-8

CDR3: CASSSGGGGVQTYEQYF
DNA: TGTGCCAGCAGCTCAGGAGGGGGTGGGGTCCAAACCTACGAGCAGTACTTC
J: TRBJ2-7
size: many
D: -
V: TRBV7-2

CDR3: CASSSAGSGANVLTF
DNA: TGTGCCAGCAGCTCAGCGGGTTCTGGGGCCAACGTCCTGACTTTC
J: TRBJ2-6
size: -
D: -
V: TRBV7-2

CDR3: CASRKQGLLSNEKLFF
DNA: TGTGCCAGCAGAAAACAGGGTCTCTTATCTAATGAAAAACTGTTTTTT
J: TRBJ1-4
size: -
D: -
V: TRBV7-8

CDR3: CASSLVPGQGTGELFF
DNA: TGTGCCAGCAGCTTAGTTCCGGGACAGGGTACCGGGGAGCTGTTTTTT
J: TRBJ2-2
size: -
D: TRBD1
V: TRBV7-9

CDR3: CATREELNTEAFF
DNA: TGTGCCACCAGGGAGGAACTGAACACTGAAGCTTTCTTT
J: TRBJ1-1
size: many
D: -
V: TRBV24-1

CDR3: CASSSSPASYNEQFF
DNA: TGTGCCAGCAGCTCCAGCCCGGCCTCCTACAATGAGCAGTTCTTC
J: TRBJ2-1
size: -
D: -
V: TRBV9

CDR3: CASRLTPTGLVGGYTF
DNA: TGTGCCAGCAGGTTAACCCCAACCGGCCTGGTCGGGGGCTACACCTTC
J: TRBJ1-2
size: -
D: -
V: TRBV7-2

CDR3: CASSQDLIPNEQFF
DNA: TGTGCCAGCAGCCAAGATCTTATTCCTAATGAGCAGTTCTTC
J: TRBJ2-1
size: -
D: -
V: TRBV14

CDR3: CATSDSDRGVLETQYF
DNA: TGTGCCACCAGTGATTCCGACAGGGGGGTCCTAGAGACCCAGTACTTC
J: TRBJ2-5
size: few
D: TRBD1
V: TRBV24-1

CDR3: CASSPLTVDTGELFF
DNA: TGTGCCAGCAGTCCCTTGACCGTAGACACCGGGGAGCTGTTTTTT
J: TRBJ2-2
size: many
D: -
V: TRBV28

CDR3: CASPPSGPGDTEAFF
DNA: TGTGCCAGTCCCCCTTCAGGGCCAGGTGACACTGAAGCTTTCTTT
J: TRBJ1-1
size: -
D: -
V: TRBV28